This T cell receptor (beta chain) was recovered during a study of cytomegalovirus exposure and HLA in healthy donors. The study, taken as a whole, reports: Investigators reported approximately 170 TCR beta chains as tied to cytomegalovirus. Researchers left out some V segments, among them TRBV6-2 and TRBV6-3, as indistinguishable.

A note on this clone: The antigen is not known.

V lost 3 bases and J lost 4; bases outside the gene matches: 8. Germline V gene sequence: CDR1 KGHSH, CDR2 LQKENI. CDR3 length equals 16 residues. 13 Jbeta primers and 60 Vbeta primers were used for the PCR. Method: immunoSEQ multiplex PCR; TCRdb's copy keeps in-frame clones and lacks some. The repertoire holds some 170,000 clones, with 78% as singletons. All the people who gave samples were healthy bone marrow donors. The rearrangement joins TRBV18 to TRBJ2-1; 8 nucleotides match TRBD1. The sequence was collected from a female donor in good health and CMV-seronegative. Sequenced material: PBMCs. CDR3 DNA: TGTGCCAGCTCACCTTACGCAGGGGGCCAGTACAATGAGCAGTTCTTC. Encoded protein: CASSPYAGGQYNEQFF.